This T cell receptor beta chain comes out of a study of CD8 T cells in Susac syndrome. It was with random hexamers that 0.5 to 1 ug RNA was reverse transcribed. TCRdb ran MiXCR on the immunoSEQ multiplex PCR reads and lists one entry per CDR3 protein. The sample lists about 71,000 distinct CDR3 sequences; nearly 96% were seen once. Negative isolation was used for CD8+ and CD4+ T cells, and FACS enrichment was applied to TEMRA cells. Germline V lookup: CDR1 MGHRA, CDR2 YSYEKL. Trimming left V 4 bases short and J 1 base short, with 10 bases between. The CDR3 extends over 14 amino acids. The sample taken for sequencing was CD4+ T cells from PBMCs. This chain uses TRBV4-1 with TRBJ1-1, with unresolved D. This sequence originates from a human donor with multiple sclerosis. The CDR3 DNA follows: TGCGCCAGCAGCCCCCCTTCCCGGAACACTGAAGCTTTCTTT. As protein: CASSPPSRNTEAFF.